What follows are 29 T cell receptor beta chains derived from one specimen sequenced in a study of Ad26.COV2.S vaccination and SARS-CoV-2 variants. The protocol was immunoSEQ multiplex PCR, while the TCRdb copy is restricted to in-frame clones and leaves out a portion. The sample records a few hundred thousand clones, over 75% being singletons. Stated treatment: roughly 19 received Ad26.COV2.S at low or high dose, single or two shots; roughly five received placebo; per-sample allocation not given. Samples were taken on day 63 after the first vaccine or placebo injection. Sequences were derived from peripheral blood, sampled in a trial of Ad26.COV2.S vaccine versus placebo. The source is a person between 18 and 59 years old who received the Ad26.COV2.S COVID-19 vaccine or a placebo.

The chain combines TRBV9 with TRBJ1-1; a possible D gene is TRBD1 (6 bases). The CDR3 has 14 amino acids. Germline values: CDR1 SGDLS, CDR2 YYNGEE. Between the trimmed V and J ends, which lost 4 bases and 5 bases, there was a span of 15 bases. CDR3 region: CASSPGTLRTEAFF. Here the CDR3 DNA reads TGTGCCAGCAGCCCCGGGACACTCCGTACTGAAGCTTTCTTT.

The chain uses TRBV19 and TRBJ2-2, with D possibly TRBD2 on 5 matching bases. Germline-derived CDR1 and CDR2 are LNHDA and SQIVND (reference sequence). The CDR3 runs 16 residues. Trimming took off 5 bases at V and 3 bases at J, with 16 bases between the two ends. Here the CDR3 reads CASSFGLQRDTGELFF. In nucleotides, the CDR3 is TGTGCCAGTAGTTTCGGACTTCAACGGGACACCGGGGAGCTGTTTTTT.

V usage is TRBV11-3 and J usage is TRBJ2-1; the D is unclear. The CDR3 loop spans 17 amino acids. V lost 3 bases and J lost 0, with 15 bases in between. CDR1 SGHNT and CDR2 YENEEA come from the germline V gene. Written as DNA, the CDR3 is TGTGCCAGCAGCTTTGGGGTTGCTTCCAGCTCCTACAATGAGCAGTTCTTC. It specifies CASSFGVASSSYNEQFF.

The chain carries TRBV5-8 and TRBJ2-1, with D possibly TRBD1 on 6 matching bases. The CDR3 contains 19 residues. Germline CDR1 reads SGHTS; CDR2 reads YDEGEE. Trimming stripped 2 bases from V and 5 bases from J, with 26 bases between. CDR3 residues: CASSFFPGQTRLTHNEQFF. CDR3 DNA: TGTGCCAGCAGCTTTTTCCCAGGACAGACAAGATTAACCCACAATGAGCAGTTCTTC.

The CDR3 DNA reads as TGTGCCAGCAGCGTTCAACGGGGTACCGGGGAGCTGTTTTTT. Translation gives CASSVQRGTGELFF. The chain carries TRBV3-1 (or the pseudogene TRBV3-2) and TRBJ2-2, with D possibly TRBD2 on 5 matching bases. The V end lost 5 bases, the J end lost 5 bases, and 12 bases lay between the germline ends. Germline V gives CDR1 LGHDT, CDR2 YNNKEL (reference sequence). The CDR3 sequence is 14 residues long.

The genes are TRBV4-2 and TRBJ2-1, with 9 bases fitting TRBD2. The CDR3 sequence is 13 residues long. V lost 5 bases and J lost 7; bases outside the gene matches: 3. Germline V gene sequence: CDR1 LGHNA, CDR2 YNFKEQ. Here the CDR3 reads CASSLGLANEQFF. In DNA form, the CDR3 reads TGTGCCAGCAGCTTAGGACTAGCGAATGAGCAGTTCTTC.

This sequence joins TRBV13 and TRBJ1-4; 12 positions agree with TRBD1. From germline, CDR1 is PRHDT and CDR2 FYEKMQ (reference sequence). V lost 4 bases to trimming and J lost 11 bases; unmatched junction nucleotides: 5. The CDR3 length is 14 residues. The CDR3 DNA reads as TGTGCCAGCAGCTCCGGGACAGGGGGCATTAAACTGTTTTTT. Its translation is CASSSGTGGIKLFF. The full variable domain, rest sourced from reference TRBV13 and TRBJ1-4, is AAGVIQSPRHLIKEKRETATLKCYPIPRHDTVYWYQQGPGQDPQFLISFYEKMQSDKGSIPDRFSAQQFSDYHSELNMSSLELGDSALYFCASSSGTGGIKLFFGSGTQLSVL.

The CDR3 region is CSVPVRGHDYTF. Here the CDR3 DNA reads TGCAGCGTCCCGGTCAGGGGGCACGACTACACCTTC. This chain joins TRBV29-1 and TRBJ1-2; 8 nucleotides align to TRBD1. The V gene's germline CDR1 is SQVTM and CDR2 ANQGSEA. CDR3 length equals 12 residues. V lost 6 bases, J lost 10 bases, and 10 bases stayed unmatched.

The J gene is TRBJ2-1, the V gene TRBV29-1; possibly TRBD2 for D (6 bases). The CDR3 runs 15 residues. The germline gives CDR1 SQVTM, CDR2 ANQGSEA. Trimming cost V 4 bases and J 6 bases, with 19 bases left between them. The CDR3 spells CSVGALLARSNEQFF. CDR3 nucleotides: TGCAGCGTTGGGGCCCTTCTAGCGAGGTCCAATGAGCAGTTCTTC.

The V and J genes are TRBV28 and TRBJ2-7, with 9 positions matching TRBD1. Trimming took 5 bases from V and 2 from J; bases not matched to a gene: 7. This CDR3 is built from 15 residues. Germline assignment: CDR1 MDHEN and CDR2 SYDVKM. As DNA, the CDR3 is TGTGCCAGCAGTCCTCGGACAGGGGCTACCTACGAGCAGTACTTC. This gives the protein CASSPRTGATYEQYF.

The rearrangement uses TRBV6-5 and TRBJ2-7; weak D call: TRBD2 (5 bases). CDR3 length: 12 residues. Trimming took 6 bases from V and 3 from J, leaving 9 bases between them. Germline V CDR1 and CDR2: MNHEY, SVGAGI. For the CDR3, the DNA is TGTGCCAGCAGGAGGGATTTCTACGAGCAGTACTTC. Translated, it gives CASRRDFYEQYF.

The chain joins TRBV4-1 to TRBJ2-5; D is perhaps TRBD2 (5 bases). The CDR3 runs to 18 residues. Trimming cost V 2 bases and J 4 bases, with 23 bases left between them. Germline V gives CDR1 MGHRA, CDR2 YSYEKL. CDR3 sequence: CASSQSSRGAAGSETQYF. As DNA, the CDR3 is TGCGCCAGCAGCCAATCGTCCCGGGGAGCGGCCGGGTCAGAGACCCAGTACTTC.

This clone was recorded once. V usage is TRBV7-3 and J usage is TRBJ2-1, with TRBD2 matching 12 bases. The trim removed 5 bases at V and 6 bases at J, leaving 5 bases unmatched. CDR1 and CDR2 (germline): SGHTA, FQGTGA. This CDR3 region has 15 residues. The CDR3 nucleotides are TGTGCCAGCAGCCTGACTAGCGGGAGTGCCAATGAGCAGTTCTTC. Protein sequence: CASSLTSGSANEQFF.

The chain has TRBV6-2 or TRBV6-3 and TRBJ2-1; D uncertain. The germline V and J ends were trimmed by 6 bases and 10 bases, with 16 bases remaining between them. The CDR3 is made up of 13 amino acids. Per germline, CDR1 MNHEY and CDR2 SVGEGT. CDR3 in DNA: TGTGCCAGCAGCCCTATCAATCTCGGCGAGCAGTTCTTC. This gives the protein CASSPINLGEQFF.

The gene calls are TRBV10-1 and TRBJ2-7, with a weak D call TRBD1 (6 bases). V was pared by 6 bases and J by 9 bases, with 6 bases between. This CDR3 spans 9 amino acids. Per the germline V gene, CDR1 is WNHNN and CDR2 is SYGVQD (reference sequence). Here the CDR3 reads CASRDRQYF. The CDR3 DNA reads TGCGCCAGCAGGGACAGGCAGTACTTC.

This chain links TRBV6-5 with TRBJ1-1, with D unclear. CDR3 size: 13 residues. Trimming took off 6 bases at V and 2 bases at J, with 10 bases between the two ends. Germline V CDR1 and CDR2: MNHEY, SVGAGI. The CDR3, as DNA: TGTGCCAGCAGCACTTCAGGTAACACTGAAGCTTTCTTT. Its protein is CASSTSGNTEAFF.

V and J are TRBV19 and TRBJ2-1; D unresolved. The germline gives CDR1 LNHDA, CDR2 SQIVND (reference sequence). CDR3 length: 11 residues. Trimming took off 7 bases at V and 5 bases at J, with 6 bases between the two ends. The CDR3 is CASKRHNEQFF. The CDR3 DNA reads as TGTGCCAGTAAAAGGCACAATGAGCAGTTCTTC.

The CDR3 here is CASSQEGLPFNEKLFF. The CDR3 coding sequence is TGTGCCAGCAGCCAAGAGGGACTTCCTTTTAATGAAAAACTGTTTTTT. J is TRBJ1-4 and V is TRBV4-2, with a weak D call TRBD1 (5 bases). The CDR3 loop spans 16 amino acids. V lost 0 bases to trimming and J lost 4 bases, with 12 bases between them. Germline V gene lookup returns CDR1 LGHNA and CDR2 YNFKEQ.

The V gene is TRBV10-3, the J gene TRBJ1-2; 10 bases line up with TRBD1. The V segment lost 0 bases and the J segment 2 bases; nucleotides outside the gene matches: 0. Germline lookup yields CDR1 ENHRY and CDR2 SYGVKD. CDR3 length equals 15 residues. The CDR3 loop is CAISESTGGNYGYTF. The CDR3 region has the DNA TGTGCCATCAGTGAGTCGACAGGGGGCAACTATGGCTACACCTTC.

This clone was seen a handful of times. The rearrangement uses TRBV5-1 and TRBJ1-1; D might be TRBD1 (5 bases). Per the germline V gene, CDR1 is SGHRS and CDR2 is YFSETQ. This CDR3 has 12 amino acids. Trimming stripped 4 bases from V and 4 bases from J, with 8 bases between. The CDR3 DNA sequence: TGCGCCAGCAGCCATCAGGGCACTGAAGCTTTCTTT. Protein sequence: CASSHQGTEAFF.

The chain couples TRBV27 to TRBJ2-7; D possibly corresponds to TRBD1 (6 bases). Germline V lookup: CDR1 MNHEY, CDR2 SMNVEV (reference sequence). The CDR3 runs to 14 residues. V lost 6 bases and J lost 3, with 15 bases in between. CDR3 bases: TGTGCCAGCAGCCAGCACAGGGCACACTACGAGCAGTACTTC. It codes for CASSQHRAHYEQYF.

The gene calls are TRBV14 and TRBJ2-3; 7 bases map to TRBD2. Unmatched junction bases numbered 8, after V lost 0 bases and J lost 5 bases. Germline assignment: CDR1 SGHDN and CDR2 FVKESK. This CDR3 contains 16 residues. The CDR3 DNA reads as TGTGCCAGCAGCCAAGAATGGGGACTACCGAGAGATACGCAGTATTTT. This gives the protein CASSQEWGLPRDTQYF.

This clone is a singleton in its sample. The V call is TRBV30, the J call TRBJ2-7; D possibly corresponds to TRBD1 (5 bases). The CDR3 totals 15 residues. The V and J ends lost 2 bases and 0 bases respectively, with 14 bases between them. Germline V gene lookup returns CDR1 GTSNPN and CDR2 SVGIG (reference sequence). CDR3 region: CAWSLSYRTSYEQYF. In DNA, the CDR3 is TGTGCCTGGAGTTTATCGTACAGGACCTCCTACGAGCAGTACTTC.

The J gene is TRBJ2-5, the V gene TRBV28, with D perhaps being TRBD1 or TRBD2 (5 bases each). From germline, CDR1 is MDHEN and CDR2 SYDVKM. The CDR3 sequence is 13 residues long. The germline V and J ends were trimmed by 8 bases and 1 base, with 11 bases remaining between them. The CDR3 loop is CASRGTAQETQYF. CDR3 bases: TGTGCCAGCCGAGGGACGGCCCAAGAGACCCAGTACTTC.

The chain combines TRBV5-6 with TRBJ1-1; D is unclear. Germline assignment: CDR1 SGHDT and CDR2 YYEEEE. Trimming stripped 1 base from V and 1 base from J, with 11 bases between. This CDR3 has 15 residues. The CDR3 region is CASSLSLLPNTEAFF. Written as DNA, the CDR3 is TGTGCCAGCAGCTTGTCGCTTCTTCCGAACACTGAAGCTTTCTTT. The variable domain in full, with the rest retrieved from reference TRBV5-6 and TRBJ1-1, is DAGVTQSPTHLIKTRGQQVTLRCSPKSGHDTVSWYQQALGQGPQFIFQYYEEEERQRGNFPDRFSGHQFPNYSSELNVNALLLGDSALYLCASSLSLLPNTEAFFGQGTRLTVV.

The V call is TRBV6-5, the J call TRBJ1-3, with D perhaps matching TRBD1 (5 bases). CDR1 and CDR2 from the germline V gene are MNHEY and SVGAGI. V lost 6 bases and J 0 bases, leaving 12 bases between the germline ends. The CDR3 runs to 15 residues. CDR3: CASRPTAGSGNTIYF. The DNA of the CDR3 is TGTGCCAGCAGACCGACAGCCGGCTCTGGAAACACCATATATTTT.

The gene calls are TRBV5-1 and TRBJ2-1; D gene unclear. Trimming removed 4 bases at V and 9 bases at J, with 17 bases between. CDR1 and CDR2 from the germline V gene are SGHRS and YFSETQ. The CDR3 is 14 residues long. CDR3 residues: CASSPPFLVGEQFF. The CDR3 DNA reads as TGCGCCAGCAGCCCTCCCTTTTTAGTGGGTGAGCAGTTCTTC. Looking up the rest from reference TRBV5-1 and TRBJ2-1 gives the full variable domain: KAGVTQTPRYLIKTRGQQVTLSCSPISGHRSVSWYQQTPGQGLQFLFEYFSETQRNKGNFPGRFSGRQFSNSRSEMNVSTLELGDSALYLCASSPPFLVGEQFFGPGTRLTVL.

This clone was counted between two and nine times. The chain recombines TRBV5-4 with TRBJ1-6; the match to TRBD1 covers 7 bases. V lost 0 bases to trimming and J lost 3 bases; unmatched junction nucleotides: 6. The CDR3 consists of 17 residues. Germline CDR1 and CDR2: SGHNT and YYREEE (reference sequence). The CDR3 nucleotides are TGTGCCAGCAGCTTGGGAGGGGGCACTAACTATAATTCACCCCTCCACTTT. It is translated as CASSLGGGTNYNSPLHF.

The chain recombines TRBV16 with TRBJ2-1, with 11 bases fitting TRBD2. This CDR3 is built from 21 residues. V gave up 4 bases and J gave up 5 bases; unmatched junction bases: 22. Germline CDR1 KGHSY, CDR2 FQNENV. CDR3 residues: CASSRRTWLAGGTRVDNEQFF. The CDR3 bases are TGTGCCAGCAGCCGGCGAACTTGGTTAGCGGGAGGGACCAGGGTGGACAATGAGCAGTTCTTC. Full variable domain (missing parts from reference TRBV16 and TRBJ2-1): GEEVAQTPKHLVRGEGQKAKLYCAPIKGHSYVFWYQQVLKNEFKFLISFQNENVFDETGMPKERFSAKCLPNSPCSLEIQATKLEDSAVYFCASSRRTWLAGGTRVDNEQFFGPGTRLTVL.